This T cell receptor (beta chain) was identified in a study of regulatory T cells in long-lasting Graves disease. Whole-study context: Antithyroid drug use was under 3 months in newly diagnosed Graves' patients.

The CDR3 length is 15 residues. V was trimmed by 7 bases and J by 2 bases, leaving 18 bases between them. The germline CDR1 and CDR2 sequences are MDHEN and SYDVKM. Researchers made TCR beta libraries by using iRepertoire HTBI primers and running Arm-PCR on CDR3 regions. A single record per CDR3 protein comes from TCRdb applying MiXCR to the multiplex PCR reads. The table lists 360,000 or so distinct CDR3 sequences, around 15% of them singletons. This clonotype was recorded at least ten times. Time point given: newly diagnosed GD, antithyroid drugs for less than 3 months. PBMC RNA served as the TCR library source. These data were also reused for a study on T cells in Graves' hyperthyroidism and ophthalmopathy.

V gene TRBV28 combines with J gene TRBJ2-7; weak D call: TRBD1 (6 bases). The clonotype comes from a man aged 35-49 years with Graves disease. This material consisted of peripheral blood mononuclear cells (PBMCs), taken at new diagnosis, from a patient treated with antithyroid drugs. CDR3 bases: TGTGCCAGCACAAATCAGGGGAAGGGGGCCTACGAGCAGTACTTC. Its translation is CASTNQGKGAYEQYF.